The clone carrying this TCR beta chain was counted ten times or more. TCR beta CDR3 regions were amplified from RNA transcripts. A set of HTBI primers served as the primers for a first-round RT-PCR of the TCR CDR3. TCRdb fed the multiplex PCR reads into MiXCR, producing one record per CDR3 protein. The table lists almost 500,000 distinct CDR3 sequences, approximately 23% of them singletons. In germline, CDR1 is SGHTA, CDR2 FQGNSA. V was clipped by 5 bases and J by 6 bases; unmatched bases: 9. The CDR3 runs 15 residues. The sample comes from a study of T cells in Graves' hyperthyroidism and ophthalmopathy.

This TCR derives from a woman aged 70-85 years with Graves' ophthalmopathy. Specimen: blood. This chain uses TRBV7-2 with TRBJ2-1, with 8 bases that match TRBD2. CDR3 in amino acids: CASSIIAGWGNEQFF. Here the CDR3 DNA reads TGTGCCAGCAGCATTATAGCGGGATGGGGCAATGAGCAGTTCTTC.